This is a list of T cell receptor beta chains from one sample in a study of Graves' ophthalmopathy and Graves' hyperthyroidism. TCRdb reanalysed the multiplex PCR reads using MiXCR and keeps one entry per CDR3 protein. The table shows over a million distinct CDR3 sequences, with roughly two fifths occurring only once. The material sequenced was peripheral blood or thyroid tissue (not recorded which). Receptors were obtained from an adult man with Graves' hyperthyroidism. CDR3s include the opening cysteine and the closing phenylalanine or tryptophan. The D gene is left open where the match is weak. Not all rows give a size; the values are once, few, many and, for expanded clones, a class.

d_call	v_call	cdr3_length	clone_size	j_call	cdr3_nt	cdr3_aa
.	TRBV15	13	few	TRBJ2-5	TGTGCCACCAGCAAGCAGCTTGGAGAGACCCAGTACTTC	CATSKQLGETQYF
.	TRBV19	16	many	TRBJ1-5	TGTGCCAGTAGTATTCTAGGCCACATAGGCGGTCAGCCCCAGCATTTT	CASSILGHIGGQPQHF
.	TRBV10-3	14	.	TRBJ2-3	TGTGCCATCAGTGAGTCTTCCAGCACAGATACGCAGTATTTT	CAISESSSTDTQYF
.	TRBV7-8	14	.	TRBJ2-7	TGTGCCAGCAGCCCAGGGGTGGCCGTTTACGAGCAGTACTTC	CASSPGVAVYEQYF
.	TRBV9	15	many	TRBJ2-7	TGTGCCAGCAGCGCCCGACCCCGGGACGCCTACGAGCAGTACTTC	CASSARPRDAYEQYF
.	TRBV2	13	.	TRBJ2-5	TGTGCCAGCAGTGCTCTAGTGGAAGAGACCCAGTACTTC	CASSALVEETQYF
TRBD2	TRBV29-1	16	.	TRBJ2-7	TGCAGCGTTGGGGGGTCAGCGGGACTAGCGGGGGGTGAGCAGTACTTC	CSVGGSAGLAGGEQYF
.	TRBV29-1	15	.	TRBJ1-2	TGCAGCGTGAGCCGGGGTAGACAGGTCCCGTATGGCTACAACTTC	CSVSRGRQVPYGYNF
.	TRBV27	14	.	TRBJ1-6	TGTGCCAGCAGCGACTGGGGGGGGGATTCACCCCTCCACTTT	CASSDWGGDSPLHF
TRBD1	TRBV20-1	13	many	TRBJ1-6	TGCAGTGCCCCAGTAGGGGGCGATTCACCCCTCCACTTT	CSAPVGGDSPLHF
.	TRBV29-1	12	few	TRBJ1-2	TGCAGCGTTGCCGAGGGAGCCGGTGGCTACACCTTC	CSVAEGAGGYTF
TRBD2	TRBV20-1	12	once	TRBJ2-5	TGCAGTGCCAGAAGTGCGGGAGAGTCCCAGTACTTC	CSARSAGESQYF
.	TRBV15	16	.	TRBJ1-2	TGTGCCACCAGCACTTACCCGCCGGTATCAGACTATGGCTACACCTTC	CATSTYPPVSDYGYTF
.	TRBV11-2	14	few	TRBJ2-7	TGTGCCAGCACCTCAATTAGCGGACAATACGAGCAGTACTTC	CASTSISGQYEQYF
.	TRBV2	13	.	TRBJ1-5	TGTGCCTCAGGGCGTTCCGCCGATTCTCCCCAGCATTTT	CASGRSADSPQHF
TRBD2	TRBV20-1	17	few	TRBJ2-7	TGCAGTGCTAAGCCTTTGGTGCGGCGGGAGGGGGCATACGAGCAGTACTTC	CSAKPLVRREGAYEQYF
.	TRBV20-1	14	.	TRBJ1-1	TGCAGTGCCGACCCGGGGGGCTCGAACACTGAAGCTTTCTTT	CSADPGGSNTEAFF